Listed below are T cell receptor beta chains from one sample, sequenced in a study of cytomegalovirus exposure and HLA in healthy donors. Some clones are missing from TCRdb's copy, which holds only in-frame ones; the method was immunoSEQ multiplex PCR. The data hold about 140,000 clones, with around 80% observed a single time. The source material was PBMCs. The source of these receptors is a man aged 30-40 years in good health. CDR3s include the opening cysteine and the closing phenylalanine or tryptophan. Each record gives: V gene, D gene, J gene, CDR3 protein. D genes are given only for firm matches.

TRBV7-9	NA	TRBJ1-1	CASSFSQNTEAFF
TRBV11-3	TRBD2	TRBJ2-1	CASSPVAGVDNEQFF
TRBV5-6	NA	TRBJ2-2	CASSLGPTHTGELFF
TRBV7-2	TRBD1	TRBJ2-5	CASSLDRGLAKTQYF
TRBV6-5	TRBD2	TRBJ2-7	CASSYGSGSGYEQYF
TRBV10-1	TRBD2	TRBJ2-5	CASSASGGETQYF
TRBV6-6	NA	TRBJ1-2	CASSYWQGSYGYTF
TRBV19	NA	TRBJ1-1	CASRGGGTEAFF
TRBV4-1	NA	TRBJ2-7	CASSQASSSYEQYF
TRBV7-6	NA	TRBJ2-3	CASSGENTDTQYF
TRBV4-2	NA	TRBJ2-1	CASSQAYRAGNEQFF
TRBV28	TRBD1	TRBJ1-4	CASITGATNEKLFF
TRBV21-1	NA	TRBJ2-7	CASSKDPDLDRVGSYEQYF
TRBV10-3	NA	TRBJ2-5	CAISESGKMSTRGTQYF
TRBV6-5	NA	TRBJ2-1	CASNTGQGGVDEQFF
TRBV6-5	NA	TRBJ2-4	CASSYVAGAAKNIQYF
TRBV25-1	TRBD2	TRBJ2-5	CASRAGGLLGTQYF
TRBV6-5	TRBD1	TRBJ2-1	CASSYDRGNEQFF
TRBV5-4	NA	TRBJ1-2	CASSLGRATGYTF
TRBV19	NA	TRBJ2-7	CASNTGLGEQYF
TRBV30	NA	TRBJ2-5	CAWRRGGGETQYF
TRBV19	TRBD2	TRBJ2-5	CASSKGLRGGGQETQYF
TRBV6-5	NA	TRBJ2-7	CASRSRRDSPYEQYF
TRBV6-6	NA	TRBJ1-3	CASSWSYSTGNTIYF
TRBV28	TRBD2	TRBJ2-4	CASTGRAKNIQYF
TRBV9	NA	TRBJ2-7	CASSVRLSSYEQYF
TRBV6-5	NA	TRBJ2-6	CASRDYSGANVLTF
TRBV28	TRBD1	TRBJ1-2	CASSPGQGLGGYTF
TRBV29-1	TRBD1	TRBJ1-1	CSVRQGANTEAFF
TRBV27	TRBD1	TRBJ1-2	CASSLRGQGSLGGYTF
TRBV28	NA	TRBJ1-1	CATTRAGNTAEAFF
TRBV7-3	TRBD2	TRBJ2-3	CASAGLVGTDTQYF
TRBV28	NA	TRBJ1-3	CASSPTARGYGNTIYF
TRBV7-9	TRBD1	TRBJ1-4	CASSLGQGGWLATNEKLFF
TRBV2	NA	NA	CASRMNLEQYF
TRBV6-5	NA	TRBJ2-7	CASSISSYEQYF
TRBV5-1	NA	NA	CASSFLPGDTPGQRGYEQYF
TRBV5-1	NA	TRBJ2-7	CASSLGAVGRAAYEQYF
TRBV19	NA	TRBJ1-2	CASSSQNYGYTF
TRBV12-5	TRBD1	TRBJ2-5	CASGRQGETQYF
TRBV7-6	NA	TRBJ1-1	CASSPSRPDTTEAFF
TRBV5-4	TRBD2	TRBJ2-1	CASSLEGLAELYNEQFF
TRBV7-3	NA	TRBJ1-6	CASSPLVLSPLHF
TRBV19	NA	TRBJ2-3	CASSMPAASTDTQYF
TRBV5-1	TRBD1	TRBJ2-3	CASSLNPHRGTDTQYF
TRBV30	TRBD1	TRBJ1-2	CAWDGGTGTNTF
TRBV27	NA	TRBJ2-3	CASSFQGVGGTDTQYF
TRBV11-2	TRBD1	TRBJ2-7	CASSSWDSSYEQYF
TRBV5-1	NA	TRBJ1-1	CASSSSRQYTEAFF
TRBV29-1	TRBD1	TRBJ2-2	CSVRYRGDTGELFF
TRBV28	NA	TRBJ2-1	CASSLVRDSTYNEQFF
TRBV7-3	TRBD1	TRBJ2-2	CASSLTGGSNTGELFF